The sequence of this TCR beta chain was determined in a study of T cells in localized non-small cell lung cancer. With 11 bases removed from V and 6 bases from J, the gap between germline ends came to 11 bases. Germline CDR1 and CDR2: MNHGY and SAAAGT. The CDR3 has 12 residues. Clones were sequenced by immunoSEQ multiplex PCR, and TCRdb holds only the in-frame ones, with some missing. The sample lists 750 or so clones, 20% to 25% seen once, with 14% to 15% in the top ten. By share, this clone counts as large. Its antigen is not known. Study results and caveats: Higher T cell density in the blood was associated with longer overall survival, whereas higher adjacent-lung clonality associated with shorter survival. Adjacent lung held a median 57 of the top 100 tumor clones.

The V call is TRBV6-8, the J call TRBJ1-6; D might be TRBD1 (6 bases). The TCR was taken from a female donor older than 55 with stage I lung adenocarcinoma. Sequences were derived from normal lung tissue next to the tumor, sampled before any cancer treatment. For the CDR3, the DNA is TGTGCCTCGGGGGCCCTTAATTCACCCCTCCACTTT. It translates to CASGALNSPLHF.